The rows below give T cell receptor beta chains drawn from one sample of a study of blood T cells in healthy people across ages. TCRdb independently ran MiXCR on the 5' RACE reads; one entry per CDR3 protein. The sample includes hundreds of thousands of distinct CDR3 sequences, roughly 25% of them seen just once. These data also featured in a second study, about T cells of mothers and their children.

Sequenced input: blood. Every receptor here comes from a boy aged 5-17 years in good health. Each CDR3 is given with its conserved first and last residue. The order of the fields is J gene, D gene, V gene, clone size, CDR3 protein, CDR3 DNA. The D gene is left open where the match is weak. A row's size may be missing; if present it is once, few, many or a size class.

j_gene: TRBJ2-1; d_gene: TRBD2; v_gene: TRBV29-1; abundance: few; CDR3aa: CSVVGTSGRNEQFF; CDR3nt: TGCAGCGTTGTTGGGACTAGCGGGAGAAATGAGCAGTTCTTC
j_gene: TRBJ2-1; d_gene: .; v_gene: TRBV28; abundance: few; CDR3aa: CASSSIAELYNEQFF; CDR3nt: TGTGCCAGCAGTTCAATAGCGGAGCTTTACAATGAGCAGTTCTTC
j_gene: TRBJ1-1; d_gene: .; v_gene: TRBV5-1; abundance: few; CDR3aa: CASSDSSMNTEAFF; CDR3nt: TGCGCCAGCAGTGACAGTTCTATGAACACTGAAGCTTTCTTT
j_gene: TRBJ2-4; d_gene: .; v_gene: TRBV9; abundance: .; CDR3aa: CASSGSGQLPGIQYF; CDR3nt: TGTGCCAGCAGCGGGAGCGGACAGCTCCCCGGCATTCAGTACTTC
j_gene: TRBJ2-7; d_gene: .; v_gene: TRBV5-1; abundance: few; CDR3aa: CASSAQGGEQYF; CDR3nt: TGCGCCAGCAGCGCTCAGGGTGGCGAGCAGTACTTC
j_gene: TRBJ1-2; d_gene: .; v_gene: TRBV5-5; abundance: .; CDR3aa: CASSRDIYGYTF; CDR3nt: TGTGCCAGCAGCCGTGATATATATGGCTACACCTTC
j_gene: TRBJ2-2; d_gene: TRBD1; v_gene: TRBV3-1; abundance: few; CDR3aa: CASSQGTGPAGELFF; CDR3nt: TGTGCCAGCAGCCAAGGGACAGGCCCAGCCGGGGAGCTGTTTTTT
j_gene: TRBJ2-5; d_gene: .; v_gene: TRBV28; abundance: few; CDR3aa: CASSRDTITGQETQYF; CDR3nt: TGTGCCAGCAGCCGGGACACCATAACGGGACAAGAGACCCAGTACTTC
j_gene: TRBJ2-4; d_gene: .; v_gene: TRBV21-1; abundance: .; CDR3aa: CTSSKGQVQILAKNIQYF; CDR3nt: TGTACCAGCAGCAAAGGACAGGTCCAGATTCTAGCCAAAAACATTCAGTACTTC
j_gene: TRBJ2-3; d_gene: .; v_gene: TRBV20-1; abundance: few; CDR3aa: CSARDRGSQDTQYF; CDR3nt: TGCAGTGCTAGAGATCGAGGGTCCCAAGATACGCAGTATTTT
j_gene: TRBJ2-3; d_gene: TRBD2; v_gene: TRBV20-1; abundance: few; CDR3aa: CSAISGRGTDTQYF; CDR3nt: TGCAGTGCTATTAGCGGGAGAGGTACAGATACGCAGTATTTT
j_gene: TRBJ1-6; d_gene: .; v_gene: TRBV27; abundance: .; CDR3aa: CASSPGTGRLPSPLHF; CDR3nt: TGTGCCAGCAGCCCCGGGACGGGGCGGTTGCCTTCACCCCTCCACTTT
j_gene: TRBJ2-7; d_gene: TRBD1; v_gene: TRBV7-2; abundance: .; CDR3aa: CASSPRDRGGTYAQYF; CDR3nt: TGTGCCAGCAGCCCGAGGGACAGGGGAGGTACCTACGCGCAGTACTTC
j_gene: TRBJ2-3; d_gene: .; v_gene: TRBV12-3/TRBV12-4; abundance: .; CDR3aa: CASSLKHSLPTDTQYF; CDR3nt: TGTGCCAGCAGTTTGAAACATTCGCTCCCCACAGATACGCAGTATTTT
j_gene: TRBJ2-1; d_gene: TRBD2; v_gene: TRBV6-5; abundance: .; CDR3aa: CASSSGTSGGREQFF; CDR3nt: TGTGCCAGCAGTTCTGGGACTAGCGGGGGCCGGGAGCAGTTCTTC
j_gene: TRBJ2-7; d_gene: .; v_gene: TRBV5-1; abundance: few; CDR3aa: CASSVVGGTEYEQYF; CDR3nt: TGCGCCAGCAGTGTGGTAGGGGGTACAGAGTACGAGCAGTACTTC
j_gene: TRBJ2-2; d_gene: TRBD2; v_gene: TRBV6-5; abundance: .; CDR3aa: CASSWHGRSAGELFF; CDR3nt: TGTGCCAGCAGTTGGCACGGGAGGAGTGCCGGGGAGCTGTTTTTT
j_gene: TRBJ2-1; d_gene: TRBD2; v_gene: TRBV7-9; abundance: .; CDR3aa: CASSSLAGERNEQFF; CDR3nt: TGCGCCAGCAGCTCACTAGCGGGAGAAAGAAATGAGCAGTTCTTC
j_gene: TRBJ2-2; d_gene: TRBD2; v_gene: TRBV20-1; abundance: few; CDR3aa: CSAIRAGGFTGELFF; CDR3nt: TGCAGTGCTATCCGTGCGGGGGGGTTCACCGGGGAGCTGTTTTTT
j_gene: TRBJ2-4; d_gene: .; v_gene: TRBV5-1; abundance: .; CDR3aa: CASCRTDVENIQYF; CDR3nt: TGCGCCAGCTGCCGGACAGACGTCGAAAACATTCAGTACTTC
j_gene: TRBJ2-1; d_gene: TRBD1; v_gene: TRBV9; abundance: few; CDR3aa: CASSVGDSLNEQFF; CDR3nt: TGTGCCAGCAGCGTAGGGGACAGTCTCAATGAGCAGTTCTTC
j_gene: TRBJ1-1; d_gene: TRBD1; v_gene: TRBV7-9; abundance: few; CDR3aa: CASSDGQGVSEAFF; CDR3nt: TGTGCCAGCAGCGACGGACAGGGAGTAAGTGAAGCTTTCTTT
j_gene: TRBJ2-5; d_gene: .; v_gene: TRBV4-3; abundance: few; CDR3aa: CASSHEVGLRETQYF; CDR3nt: TGCGCCAGCAGCCATGAAGTGGGGCTGAGAGAGACCCAGTACTTC
j_gene: TRBJ1-4; d_gene: .; v_gene: TRBV10-3; abundance: few; CDR3aa: CAISDGTENEKLFF; CDR3nt: TGTGCCATCAGCGACGGGACTGAGAATGAAAAACTGTTTTTT
j_gene: TRBJ2-5; d_gene: TRBD2; v_gene: TRBV29-1; abundance: .; CDR3aa: CSVEVGGREGPREQYF; CDR3nt: TGCAGCGTTGAAGTTGGAGGGCGGGAGGGCCCTCGGGAGCAGTACTTC
j_gene: TRBJ1-1; d_gene: .; v_gene: TRBV6-2/TRBV6-3; abundance: .; CDR3aa: CASRDDGRMNTEAFF; CDR3nt: TGTGCCAGCAGGGACGACGGGCGGATGAACACTGAAGCTTTCTTT
j_gene: TRBJ1-4; d_gene: TRBD1; v_gene: TRBV20-1; abundance: .; CDR3aa: CSGKSTGSYTTNEKLFF; CDR3nt: TGCAGTGGAAAATCGACAGGGAGCTATACAACTAATGAAAAACTGTTTTTT
j_gene: TRBJ2-5; d_gene: TRBD2; v_gene: TRBV9; abundance: .; CDR3aa: CAGSAGGQETQYF; CDR3nt: TGTGCCGGCTCCGCGGGGGGTCAAGAGACCCAGTACTTC
j_gene: TRBJ1-1; d_gene: .; v_gene: TRBV12-5; abundance: .; CDR3aa: CASGFLNTEAFF; CDR3nt: TGTGCTAGTGGTTTCTTGAACACTGAAGCTTTCTTT
j_gene: TRBJ2-5; d_gene: .; v_gene: TRBV29-1; abundance: few; CDR3aa: CTATDGTQYF; CDR3nt: TGCACCGCCACAGATGGAACCCAGTACTTC
j_gene: TRBJ2-5; d_gene: .; v_gene: TRBV28; abundance: .; CDR3aa: CASRPPAGAQETQYF; CDR3nt: TGTGCCAGCAGACCCCCGGCAGGGGCCCAAGAGACCCAGTACTTC
j_gene: TRBJ1-2; d_gene: TRBD1; v_gene: TRBV29-1; abundance: .; CDR3aa: CSVAGQGAINYGYTF; CDR3nt: TGCAGCGTCGCAGGACAGGGGGCCATCAACTATGGCTACACCTTC
j_gene: TRBJ2-7; d_gene: .; v_gene: TRBV5-1; abundance: .; CDR3aa: CASSERDFYEQYF; CDR3nt: TGCGCCAGCAGCGAAAGGGACTTCTACGAGCAGTACTTC
j_gene: TRBJ2-2; d_gene: .; v_gene: TRBV4-2; abundance: once; CDR3aa: CASSQLDSPTGELFF; CDR3nt: TGTGCCAGCAGCCAACTGGACTCTCCCACCGGGGAGCTGTTTTTT
j_gene: TRBJ2-3; d_gene: .; v_gene: TRBV2; abundance: many; CDR3aa: CASSRSGLFTDTQYF; CDR3nt: TGTGCCAGCAGTAGGAGCGGACTCTTCACAGATACGCAGTATTTT
j_gene: TRBJ2-5; d_gene: .; v_gene: TRBV10-3; abundance: few; CDR3aa: CAVSAGGSEETQYF; CDR3nt: TGTGCCGTCAGTGCAGGAGGGAGCGAAGAGACCCAGTACTTC
j_gene: TRBJ2-5; d_gene: .; v_gene: TRBV7-9; abundance: few; CDR3aa: CASSLGAGTAETQYF; CDR3nt: TGTGCCAGCAGCTTAGGTGCCGGGACGGCAGAGACCCAGTACTTC
j_gene: TRBJ2-4; d_gene: TRBD2; v_gene: TRBV12-3/TRBV12-4; abundance: few; CDR3aa: CASSLAGHIQYF; CDR3nt: TGTGCCAGCAGCTTAGCGGGCCACATTCAGTACTTC
j_gene: TRBJ2-1; d_gene: TRBD1; v_gene: TRBV6-1; abundance: few; CDR3aa: CASSTSFGGTGVNEQFF; CDR3nt: TGTGCCAGCAGTACCTCATTCGGGGGGACAGGGGTTAATGAGCAGTTCTTC
j_gene: TRBJ2-5; d_gene: .; v_gene: TRBV29-1; abundance: .; CDR3aa: CSAKGVILGLISQETQYF; CDR3nt: TGCAGCGCCAAGGGGGTAATTTTGGGGTTAATAAGCCAAGAGACCCAGTACTTC
j_gene: TRBJ2-5; d_gene: .; v_gene: TRBV5-1; abundance: .; CDR3aa: CASSSVVGAEGETQYF; CDR3nt: TGCGCCAGCAGCTCTGTGGTGGGAGCCGAAGGGGAGACCCAGTACTTC
j_gene: TRBJ2-7; d_gene: TRBD1; v_gene: TRBV2; abundance: few; CDR3aa: CASSGGQGDYEQYF; CDR3nt: TGTGCCAGCAGTGGGGGACAGGGGGACTACGAGCAGTACTTC
j_gene: TRBJ2-7; d_gene: .; v_gene: TRBV4-3; abundance: .; CDR3aa: CASSQDYGPYEQYF; CDR3nt: TGCGCCAGCAGCCAAGACTACGGTCCTTACGAGCAGTACTTC
j_gene: TRBJ2-1; d_gene: .; v_gene: TRBV27; abundance: .; CDR3aa: CASSFRPARHEQFF; CDR3nt: TGTGCCAGCAGTTTCCGGCCCGCCCGACATGAGCAGTTCTTC
j_gene: TRBJ1-2; d_gene: TRBD1; v_gene: TRBV13; abundance: .; CDR3aa: CASSLGAATGGKGGYTF; CDR3nt: TGTGCCAGCAGCTTAGGGGCGGCGACAGGGGGCAAAGGTGGCTACACCTTC
j_gene: TRBJ1-2; d_gene: .; v_gene: TRBV5-1; abundance: .; CDR3aa: CASSLIGHGRRIYGYTF; CDR3nt: TGCGCCAGCAGCTTGATCGGTCACGGAAGGAGAATCTATGGCTACACCTTC
j_gene: TRBJ2-6; d_gene: .; v_gene: TRBV9; abundance: .; CDR3aa: CASSAPGPQGANVLTF; CDR3nt: TGTGCCAGCAGCGCCCCCGGTCCTCAGGGGGCCAACGTCCTGACTTTC
j_gene: TRBJ2-1; d_gene: .; v_gene: TRBV12-3/TRBV12-4; abundance: .; CDR3aa: CASSLEGLEGNEQFF; CDR3nt: TGTGCCAGCAGTTTAGAGGGCCTAGAGGGCAATGAGCAGTTCTTC
j_gene: TRBJ2-3; d_gene: .; v_gene: TRBV5-6; abundance: .; CDR3aa: CASSRRDSATDTQYF; CDR3nt: TGTGCCAGCAGCCGAAGGGACTCAGCCACAGATACGCAGTATTTT
j_gene: TRBJ2-7; d_gene: TRBD1; v_gene: TRBV7-9; abundance: few; CDR3aa: CASSEADRGMDEQYF; CDR3nt: TGTGCCAGCAGCGAGGCGGACAGGGGGATGGACGAGCAGTACTTC
j_gene: TRBJ2-7; d_gene: .; v_gene: TRBV20-1; abundance: .; CDR3aa: CSAREGSDYEQYF; CDR3nt: TGCAGTGCTAGGGAGGGGTCGGATTACGAGCAGTACTTC
j_gene: TRBJ2-7; d_gene: TRBD1; v_gene: TRBV4-3; abundance: few; CDR3aa: CASSQIQGSGKQYF; CDR3nt: TGCGCCAGCAGCCAGATACAGGGGTCCGGGAAGCAGTACTTC
j_gene: TRBJ2-1; d_gene: .; v_gene: TRBV4-1; abundance: few; CDR3aa: CASSQVSDGYNEQFF; CDR3nt: TGCGCCAGCAGCCAAGTTTCGGACGGCTACAATGAGCAGTTCTTC
j_gene: TRBJ1-1; d_gene: .; v_gene: TRBV3-1; abundance: few; CDR3aa: CASAINGEGEAFF; CDR3nt: TGTGCCAGCGCCATAAACGGGGAAGGTGAAGCTTTCTTT
j_gene: TRBJ2-7; d_gene: .; v_gene: TRBV14; abundance: .; CDR3aa: CASSRVADLNYEQYF; CDR3nt: TGTGCCAGCAGCCGGGTAGCGGATCTTAACTACGAGCAGTACTTC
j_gene: TRBJ1-1; d_gene: .; v_gene: TRBV12-3/TRBV12-4; abundance: .; CDR3aa: CASSLKGWESAFF; CDR3nt: TGTGCCAGCAGTTTAAAAGGGTGGGAATCAGCTTTCTTT
j_gene: TRBJ2-5; d_gene: .; v_gene: TRBV6-2/TRBV6-3; abundance: few; CDR3aa: CASSYVGSEETQYF; CDR3nt: TGTGCCAGCAGTTACGTCGGCTCCGAGGAGACCCAGTACTTC
j_gene: TRBJ1-2; d_gene: .; v_gene: TRBV29-1; abundance: few; CDR3aa: CSAGAGRYGYTF; CDR3nt: TGCAGCGCCGGGGCAGGACGCTATGGCTACACCTTC